This T cell receptor (beta chain) originates from a study of T-cell memory formation after mild COVID-19. About the research overall: The two donors had largely donor-specific TCR clusters. Study-wide results and limits: Contracting CD8+ clones were enriched in EMRA, CD4+ mainly in CM and EM.

With respect to this clonotype: Antigen specificity is unknown.

Germline values: CDR1 SGHRS, CDR2 YFSETQ. The CDR3 consists of 18 residues. The V segment lost 8 bases and the J segment 1 base; nucleotides outside the gene matches: 13. Employing constant-segment primers, 5'RACE generated TCR alpha and TCR beta cDNA libraries bearing sample barcodes and UMIs. TCRdb redid the calling of the 5' RACE reads with MiXCR, one entry per CDR3 protein. In the table there are under 450,000 distinct CDR3 sequences, 20% to 25% of which are singletons. The chain uses TRBV5-1 and TRBJ2-3; TRBD2 aligns across 13 bases. This sequence was found in a man younger than 35 who had mild COVID-19 (a few samples of this study predate the infection). Cell type and time point are not known. Sequencing input: PBMCs or a T cell subset sorted from them (not recorded which). This chain's CDR3 is CASEPRLAGGKGTDTQYF. The CDR3 bases are TGCGCCAGTGAACCTCGACTAGCGGGGGGCAAAGGCACAGATACGCAGTATTTT.